This T cell receptor beta chain stems from a study of OX40 agonist ivuxolimab in advanced cancers. Losses at the gene ends were 7 bases for V and 0 bases for J; bases not matched to a gene: 8. Germline CDR1 and CDR2: SGHRS and YFSETQ. This CDR3 is built from 15 residues. Profiling relied on immunoSEQ multiplex PCR, and the TCRdb table lists in-frame clones only, not all of them. The data show about 55,000 clones, roughly 80% seen once. In its sample, this clone was seen once. V is TRBV5-1 and J is TRBJ2-5, with 8 bases lining up with TRBD2. Here the sequenced sample was CD4+ or CD8+ T cells sorted from blood, taken in a trial of the OX40 agonist ivuxolimab. The source of this sequence is an adult with an advanced solid tumor such as melanoma, head and neck, liver or kidney cancer. CDR3 DNA: TGCGCCAGCCTGAGTAGCGGGGAGTACCAAGAGACCCAGTACTTC. It encodes CASLSSGEYQETQYF.